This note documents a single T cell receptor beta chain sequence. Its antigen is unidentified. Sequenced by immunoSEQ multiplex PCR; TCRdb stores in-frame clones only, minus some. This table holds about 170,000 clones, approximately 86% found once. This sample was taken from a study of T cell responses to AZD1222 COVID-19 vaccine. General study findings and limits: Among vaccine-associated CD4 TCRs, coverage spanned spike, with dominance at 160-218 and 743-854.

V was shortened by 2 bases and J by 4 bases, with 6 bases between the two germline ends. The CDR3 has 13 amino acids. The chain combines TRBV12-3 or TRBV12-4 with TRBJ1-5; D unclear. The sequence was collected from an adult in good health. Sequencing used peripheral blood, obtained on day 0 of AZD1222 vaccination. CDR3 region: CASSLTGNQPQHF. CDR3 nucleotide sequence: TGTGCCAGCAGTTTAACGGGGAATCAGCCCCAGCATTTT.